Given below is one TCR beta chain in context. Its antigen is undetermined. 13 Jbeta primers and 60 Vbeta primers were used for the PCR. Clones were read by immunoSEQ multiplex PCR, and TCRdb kept only the in-frame ones, dropping some. The sample totals fewer than 200,000 clones. V shed 8 bases and J 0 bases; nucleotides not matched to a gene: 5. CDR3 length equals 15 residues. CDR1 is SEHNR, CDR2 FQNEAQ, per germline (reference sequence). This sample stems from a study of cytomegalovirus exposure and HLA in healthy donors. Study-wide findings and caveats: A later analysis appeared to link common viral pathogens to several of the most significant clusters. The likely explanation for a cluster of highly shared sequence variants was sequencing artifact. In vitro, a few CMV-associated chains proved specific for CMV antigens.

This TCR came from a woman aged 60-75 years in good health and CMV-seronegative. Specimen: PBMCs. The chain has TRBV7-9 and TRBJ2-1, with 9 nucleotides matching TRBD2. CDR3 in amino acids: CASWTSASSYNEQFF. The CDR3 coding sequence is TGTGCCAGCTGGACTAGCGCGAGCTCCTACAATGAGCAGTTCTTC.